One and the same sample provided the 27 T cell receptor beta chains below, sequenced in a study of identical twins. TCRdb passed the 5' RACE reads through MiXCR, listing each CDR3 protein once. The sample has some 1,700,000 distinct CDR3 sequences, 25% to 35% seen once. Sequenced input: cord blood. The origin of the receptors is a newborn girl in good health.

This clonotype was seen more than once but under ten times. The chain recombines TRBV20-1 with TRBJ1-5; unclear D gene. The germline gives CDR1 DFQATT, CDR2 SNEGSKA (reference sequence). The CDR3 is 12 residues long. CDR3 residues: CSIARSNQPQHF. The CDR3 region has the DNA TGCTCCATAGCCCGTAGCAATCAGCCCCAGCATTTT.

This clonotype was seen more than once but under ten times. This sequence joins TRBV13 and TRBJ1-2, with D possibly being TRBD1 (6 bases). V lost 6 bases, J lost 6 bases, and 20 bases lay in between. This CDR3 region has 15 residues. Per the germline V gene, CDR1 is PRHDT and CDR2 is FYEKMQ (reference sequence). The CDR3 coding sequence is TGTGCCAGCAGGTTAAACTCGGGACATTCGGATGGCTACACCTTC. The encoded protein is CASRLNSGHSDGYTF. The whole variable domain, remainder taken from reference TRBV13 and TRBJ1-2, is AAGVIQSPRHLIKEKRETATLKCYPIPRHDTVYWYQQGPGQDPQFLISFYEKMQSDKGSIPDRFSAQQFSDYHSELNMSSLELGDSALYFCASRLNSGHSDGYTFGSGTRLTVV.

The chain joins TRBV7-9 to TRBJ2-7, with 10 bases aligning to TRBD1. Germline values: CDR1 SEHNR, CDR2 FQNEAQ (reference sequence). Unmatched junction bases numbered 4, after V lost 5 bases and J lost 3 bases. The CDR3 is 14 amino acids. CDR3 in DNA: TGTGCCAGCAGCCGGACAGGGGGTAACTACGAGCAGTACTTC. This encodes CASSRTGGNYEQYF.

There are a few counts of this clonotype. This CDR3 is CASSLGGTGGSNYGYTF. The CDR3 DNA reads as TGTGCCAGCAGTTTAGGGGGGACAGGGGGCTCTAACTATGGCTACACCTTC. The gene calls are TRBV12-3 or TRBV12-4 and TRBJ1-2; TRBD1 matches at 12 bases. This CDR3 is built from 17 residues. V shed 1 base and J 0 bases; nucleotides not matched to a gene: 3.

This clonotype was seen repeatedly, ten times or more. J is TRBJ2-1 and V is TRBV4-2, with 8 bases fitting TRBD2. Trimming cost V 2 bases and J 6 bases; bases outside gene matches: 6. Germline V gene lookup returns CDR1 LGHNA and CDR2 YNFKEQ. The CDR3 length is 15 residues. The CDR3 region is CASSQSGLASNEQFF. The CDR3 DNA reads TGTGCCAGCAGCCAATCTGGACTAGCCTCCAATGAGCAGTTCTTC.

In the case of this clonotype: The junction and the germline gene differ at one end; a read error may be behind it. V gene TRBV7-9 combines with J gene TRBJ2-3, with a possible D match to TRBD2 (5 bases). CDR1 and CDR2 from the germline V gene are SEHNR and FQNEAQ (reference sequence). The CDR3 consists of 17 residues. The CDR3 reads CSSSLLPGIRGTDTQYF. For the CDR3, the DNA is TGTTCCAGCAGCTTATTGCCGGGGATCCGAGGCACAGATACGCAGTATTTT.

This sequence joins TRBV5-1 and TRBJ2-1; D might be TRBD1 or TRBD2, each matching 6 bases. From germline, CDR1 is SGHRS and CDR2 YFSETQ. The germline V and J ends were trimmed by 4 bases and 4 bases, with 12 bases remaining between them. CDR3 length: 14 amino acids. The CDR3 is CASSGGQPYNEQFF. In nucleotides, the CDR3 is TGCGCCAGCAGCGGGGGGCAACCATACAATGAGCAGTTCTTC.

This clonotype was detected many times. The chain has TRBV28 and TRBJ2-1; D may match TRBD1 or TRBD2 (5 bases each). Germline lookup yields CDR1 MDHEN and CDR2 SYDVKM. Trimming took off 3 bases at V and 6 bases at J, with 9 bases between the two ends. The CDR3 length is 13 residues. The CDR3 reads CASSFAGTNEQFF. CDR3 bases: TGTGCCAGCAGTTTTGCCGGGACCAATGAGCAGTTCTTC. The whole variable domain, remainder taken from reference TRBV28 and TRBJ2-1, is DVKVTQSSRYLVKRTGEKVFLECVQDMDHENMFWYRQDPGLGLRLIYFSYDVKMKEKGDIPEGYSVSREKKERFSLILESASTNQTSMYLCASSFAGTNEQFFGPGTRLTVL.

This chain joins TRBV29-1 and TRBJ1-2, with TRBD1 as a possible D gene (5 bases). V shed 3 bases and J shed 6 bases, with 11 bases lying between them. The CDR3 length is 12 residues. Germline V gene sequence: CDR1 SQVTM, CDR2 ANQGSEA. The CDR3: CSVEVGVHGYTF. The CDR3 DNA reads TGCAGCGTTGAGGTAGGGGTACATGGCTACACCTTC.

In this sample, this clonotype turned up many times. J is TRBJ2-1 and V is TRBV28; the D gene could be TRBD1 or TRBD2 (5 bases each). The CDR3 runs 13 residues. Germline CDR1 MDHEN, CDR2 SYDVKM. V was cut by 3 bases and J by 9 bases, with 12 bases left in between. This CDR3 is CASSFYAGSEQFF. DNA for the CDR3: TGTGCCAGCAGTTTCTATGCAGGGAGTGAGCAGTTCTTC.

This clonotype appeared a few times. The chain has TRBV12-3 or TRBV12-4 and TRBJ2-7; 7 bases fit TRBD1. V was pared by 6 bases and J by 0 bases, with 8 bases of the junction left unmatched. The CDR3 consists of 15 residues. CDR3 nucleotide sequence: TGTGCCAGCAGCCCCCTCGACAGGGACTCCTACGAGCAGTACTTC. It translates to CASSPLDRDSYEQYF.

V is TRBV20-1 and J is TRBJ2-1, with D uncertain. This CDR3 has 13 residues. Trimming removed 5 bases from V and 4 bases from J, with 12 bases in between. The germline V gene encodes CDR1 DFQATT and CDR2 SNEGSKA (reference sequence). The DNA for the CDR3 is TGCAGTGCTGGTTACGCCCTTTACAATGAGCAGTTCTTC. This sequence encodes CSAGYALYNEQFF.

The gene calls are TRBV2 and TRBJ1-2; D ambiguous. CDR1 SNHLY and CDR2 FYNNEI come from the germline V gene. The CDR3 extends over 13 amino acids. V was pared by 1 base and J by 6 bases, with 9 bases between. This CDR3 is CASSEGWKDGYTF. CDR3 in DNA: TGTGCCAGCAGTGAAGGGTGGAAGGATGGCTACACCTTC.

This clonotype has only a few counts. The rearrangement links TRBV29-1 to TRBJ2-7, with a weak D call TRBD2 (5 bases). Germline loops: CDR1 SQVTM, CDR2 ANQGSEA. The CDR3 loop spans 13 amino acids. V dropped 7 bases and J dropped 3 bases, with 16 bases sitting between them. The CDR3 loop is CSAETRASYEQYF. The CDR3 coding sequence is TGCAGCGCCGAAACGCGGGCCAGCTACGAGCAGTACTTC.

This clonotype was counted only a few times. The rearrangement uses TRBV11-2 and TRBJ2-3; tentatively, D is TRBD1 (6 bases). The CDR3 is 15 amino acids. Germline values: CDR1 SGHAT, CDR2 FQNNGV. V lost 4 bases and J lost 2, with 13 bases in between. CDR3 nucleotides: TGTGCCAGCAGCTCCATTCGACAGGCCACAGATACGCAGTATTTT. Amino acids: CASSSIRQATDTQYF.

In this sample, this clonotype turned up a few times. This chain connects TRBV2 to TRBJ1-1; D gene unclear. The CDR3 has 13 residues. Germline V gene sequence: CDR1 SNHLY, CDR2 FYNNEI. V lost 10 bases to trimming and J lost 4 bases, with 16 bases between them. The DNA of the CDR3 is TGTGCCACCCTGGGGAGGGTATTCACTGAAGCTTTCTTT. Residues: CATLGRVFTEAFF.

Only a few counts were recorded for this clonotype. This chain joins TRBV5-1 and TRBJ2-1; a possible D gene is TRBD2 (5 bases). CDR1 and CDR2 (germline): SGHRS, YFSETQ. Trimming left V 4 bases short and J 4 bases short, with 15 bases between. The CDR3 runs to 15 residues. CDR3 bases: TGCGCCAGCAGCGGTCCGGGCAGGAGGTACAATGAGCAGTTCTTC. This encodes CASSGPGRRYNEQFF.

The chain links TRBV5-4 to TRBJ1-1; 9 positions match TRBD1. The junction had 12 bases not matched to a gene; V was cut back by 0 bases and J by 0 bases. Germline V lookup: CDR1 SGHNT, CDR2 YYREEE (reference sequence). The CDR3 contains 19 residues. The CDR3 loop reads CASSLGARTGVLMNTEAFF. CDR3 DNA sequence: TGTGCCAGCAGCTTGGGGGCCCGGACAGGGGTCCTCATGAACACTGAAGCTTTCTTT.

The chain couples TRBV5-1 to TRBJ2-3; 7 positions agree with TRBD2. The CDR3 sequence is 14 residues long. With 4 bases clipped from V and 7 bases from J, the junction kept 9 bases outside the gene matches. The germline CDR1 and CDR2 sequences are SGHRS and YFSETQ. This CDR3 reads CASSKVAGENTQYF. CDR3 coding DNA: TGCGCCAGCAGCAAGGTGGCGGGAGAAAATACGCAGTATTTT.

The rearrangement joins TRBV10-3 to TRBJ2-1; 11 nucleotides match TRBD2. V lost 6 bases, J lost 3 bases, and 4 bases stayed unmatched. Germline CDR1 reads ENHRY; CDR2 reads SYGVKD. The CDR3 is 15 amino acids. For the CDR3, the DNA is TGTGCCATCAGCGGGACTAGCGGTTTCTACAATGAGCAGTTCTTC. This translates into CAISGTSGFYNEQFF.

This clonotype was counted ten times or more. This chain uses TRBV12-3 or TRBV12-4 with TRBJ2-7, with D unclear. The CDR3 runs 12 residues. Trimming removed 3 bases from V and 3 bases from J, with 6 bases in between. CDR3 in DNA: TGTGCCAGCAGTTTCGAGATCTACGAGCAGTACTTC. It codes for CASSFEIYEQYF.

This clonotype was recorded at least ten times. The chain uses TRBV7-2 and TRBJ1-5, with D possibly TRBD1 on 6 matching bases. V lost 6 bases and J lost 3, with 12 bases in between. The CDR3 is 14 residues long. Germline V gene lookup returns CDR1 SGHTA and CDR2 FQGNSA. The CDR3 here is CASSLGGLNQPQHF. The CDR3, as DNA: TGTGCCAGCAGTTTGGGGGGCCTCAATCAGCCCCAGCATTTT.

The CDR3 DNA reads as TGCAGTGCTAGAGACCCTACTAGCGGCAGCTCCTACAATGAGCAGTTCTTC. As protein: CSARDPTSGSSYNEQFF. J is TRBJ2-1 and V is TRBV20-1; 8 bases agree with TRBD2. The CDR3 has 17 amino acids. Unmatched junction bases numbered 7, after V lost 0 bases and J lost 0 bases. Germline lookup yields CDR1 DFQATT and CDR2 SNEGSKA (reference sequence).

The rearrangement links TRBV27 to TRBJ2-3, with D perhaps given as TRBD1 or TRBD2 (5 bases each). This CDR3 has 17 residues. Germline CDR1 MNHEY, CDR2 SMNVEV (reference sequence). The V and J ends lost 3 bases and 2 bases respectively, with 18 bases between them. DNA for the CDR3: TGTGCCAGCAGTTTTTTCGGGGTTCGGGGCCCCACAGATACGCAGTATTTT. Translating gives CASSFFGVRGPTDTQYF.

The chain combines TRBV29-1 with TRBJ2-1; 10 bases agree with TRBD2. CDR1 SQVTM and CDR2 ANQGSEA come from the germline V gene. CDR3 length: 15 amino acids. The junction had 10 bases not matched to a gene; V was cut back by 2 bases and J by 9 bases. Here the CDR3 DNA reads TGCAGCGTTGAACGGGGTCTAGCGGGAGAAGGTGAGCAGTTCTTC. Translated: CSVERGLAGEGEQFF.

The chain uses TRBV5-1 and TRBJ2-1; 11 nucleotides match TRBD2. The CDR3 is made up of 17 amino acids. Germline trimming cut 0 bases from V and 5 bases from J; bases unmatched to any gene: 7. Germline CDR1 and CDR2: SGHRS and YFSETQ. DNA of the CDR3: TGCGCCAGCAGCTTGGTCTCTAGCGGGGGGAACGACAATGAGCAGTTCTTC. It is translated as CASSLVSSGGNDNEQFF.

This rearrangement joins TRBV5-1 to TRBJ2-2, with a tentative D call TRBD1 (5 bases). Trimming cost V 2 bases and J 0 bases, with 14 bases left between them. The germline gives CDR1 SGHRS, CDR2 YFSETQ. CDR3 length equals 17 residues. The CDR3 bases are TGCGCCAGCAGCTTCCCTCAGGGATCAGCGAACACCGGGGAGCTGTTTTTT. As protein: CASSFPQGSANTGELFF.